This T cell receptor beta chain was sequenced for a study of human T cells and chemical hapten exposure (dated by TCRdb to the early 2020s). Looking at the study overall: Libraries were pooled for sequencing, and variation in per-sample TCR yields was attributed mainly to small differences in library volumes within the pool. In alopecia patients, the study followed how the peripheral blood TCR repertoire changed in vivo over primary and secondary sensitization to diphenylcyclopropenone (DPC), a hapten. For every blood RNA sample, sequencing covered both the TCR alpha and TCR beta chains.

Reading from cysteine to phenylalanine, the CDR3 counts 18 amino acids. Only the CDR3 DNA is retained, 54 bases long and in frame from the first base. V is pared back by 2 bases and J by 9 bases, with 23 bases lying between the germline termini. General study outcomes and caveats: DPC sensitization did not change how many TCRs were above 1 in 1000 frequency, and no evidence was found of alterations in global repertoire structure. Repeated subsampling changed both the strength of the expansion versus patch-test correlation and the threshold at which the correlation became significant.

The meaning of the sample's time point label: healthy volunteer bleed at 2 weeks. Total RNA was extracted from unfractionated whole blood that had been collected in Tempus Blood RNA tubes. As TCR sequencing controls, several healthy volunteers were used, with blood taken at day 0, 2 weeks and 6 weeks. This clonotype was seen repeatedly, ten times or more. Its recognized antigen is unknown. No base quality information exists; no much larger clone differs at one position. Library creation used RACE. TCRdb lists the instrument as NextSeq 500. During library preparation, unique molecular identifiers were attached to individual cDNA molecules so that TCRs could be counted in a quantitative, reproducible way. The original pipeline was this. A median of around 100,000 TCRs per sample was observed, with a range of about 23,224 to 700,000. V, J and CDR3 annotation of the TCR reads was carried out using the Decombinator software suite. To make PS versus PT1 abundance plots, every sample was subsampled to the same number of TCRs (28,000). TCRs were defined as expanded if absent before sensitization and observed at least eight times at the 2-week time point. TCRdb reanalyzed the raw reads on its own, using fastp at Q25 for trimming and MiXCR for clone calling, and kept in-frame beta chains. For every CDR3 protein sequence, its rows merge into one entry that carries the most common genes and DNA. V and J calls and clone size were set by TCRdb, not the authors. This sample lists about 45,000 distinct CDR3 sequences; 3.5% to 5% were detected once. Roughly 5.8% of the sample belongs to the ten largest clones.

This TCR was sampled from a human donor in good health. Some clones in this sample may be carry-over from other donors' samples. Input material: whole blood. Here the chain combines TRBV12-3 or TRBV12-4 and TRBJ1-6, with a tentative D gene TRBD1 over 6 matching bases. The nucleotides read TGTGCCAGCAGTTTACGGGACATATCCGAAATACTGCGTTCACCCCTCCACTTT. Its translation is CASSLRDISEILRSPLHF.